This T cell receptor beta chain came from a study of PD-L1 blockade in urothelial cancer. Study at large: About 90% of the roughly 30 patients comprised males who had bladder-origin urothelial cancer. Blood was evaluated 3 weeks (second dose) and 6 weeks after therapy began. The patients had undergone anywhere from 0 to 3 prior chemotherapy regimens.

The time point is: peripheral blood 6 weeks after treatment start. Produced via immunoSEQ multiplex PCR; TCRdb's table is partial and in-frame only. The profile shows 25,000 to 30,000 clones, approximately 81% of them singletons. The germline V gene encodes CDR1 MNHNS and CDR2 SASEGT. The CDR3 loop spans 14 amino acids. Trimming stripped 3 bases from V and 6 bases from J, with 12 bases between. The receptor was derived from a man in his 70s with urothelial cancer. Sequenced here: PBMCs, sampled around atezolizumab (anti-PD-L1) treatment. The gene calls are TRBV6-1 and TRBJ1-3; maybe TRBD1 (5 bases). The CDR3 protein is CASSEARALNTIYF. DNA of the CDR3: TGTGCCAGCAGTGAGGCCAGGGCACTAAACACCATATATTTT.